This passage covers 18 T cell receptor beta chains from one sample sequenced in a study of T cells in Graves' hyperthyroidism and ophthalmopathy. Amplification of TCR beta CDR3 regions used RNA as the template. Carried out on the TCR CDR3, a first-round RT-PCR used the HTBI primer set. MiXCR, run by TCRdb on the multiplex PCR reads, gives a single entry per CDR3 protein. The profile covers 300,000 to 400,000 distinct CDR3 sequences, with around a sixth appearing a single time and around 50% taken by the ten largest. Material for sequencing was blood. Receptor source: a woman in her forties or fifties with Graves' hyperthyroidism.

V and J are TRBV3-1 and TRBJ1-4; D gene uncertain. V was shortened by 5 bases and J by 0 bases, with 13 bases between the two germline ends. CDR1 LGHDT and CDR2 YNNKEL come from the germline V gene (reference sequence). The CDR3 covers 16 residues. The CDR3 nucleotides read TGTGCCAGCAGCGCCGGGATCATTGCAACTAATGAAAAACTGTTTTTT. Translated, it gives CASSAGIIATNEKLFF.

The chain uses TRBV4-2 and TRBJ1-2, with 7 nucleotides matching TRBD1. The CDR3 extends over 15 amino acids. V lost 0 bases, J lost 8 bases, and 9 bases stayed unmatched. Germline-derived CDR1 and CDR2 are LGHNA and YNFKEQ. The CDR3 sequence is CASSQELTSGGGYTF. The DNA for the CDR3 is TGTGCCAGCAGCCAAGAGCTCACGTCAGGGGGGGGCTACACCTTC.

This clonotype was observed a handful of times. The chain is built from TRBV6-1 and TRBJ2-4, with D uncertain. In germline, CDR1 is MNHNS, CDR2 SASEGT. This CDR3 has 15 amino acids. V dropped 9 bases and J dropped 0 bases, with 15 bases sitting between them. The DNA of the CDR3 is TGTGCCAGTACTTTGAGCCCGGTAGCCAAAAACATTCAGTACTTC. Its protein is CASTLSPVAKNIQYF.

This clonotype occurred many times. This sequence joins TRBV2 and TRBJ2-5, with D perhaps TRBD2 (6 bases). Trimming removed 5 bases at V and 0 bases at J, with 13 bases between. The CDR3 runs 15 residues. Germline V gene sequence: CDR1 SNHLY, CDR2 FYNNEI. CDR3 coding DNA: TGTGCCAGCAGTCCCCAGCGGGTCTACCAAGAGACCCAGTACTTC. This codes for CASSPQRVYQETQYF.

In this sample, this clonotype turned up a few times. The chain joins TRBV7-2 to TRBJ1-6; D may be TRBD1 (5 bases). Germline CDR1 reads SGHTA; CDR2 reads FQGNSA. V was trimmed by 4 bases and J by 0 bases, leaving 10 bases between them. This CDR3 region has 16 residues. The CDR3 protein is CASSYQGGSYNSPLHF. In DNA form, the CDR3 reads TGTGCCAGCAGCTACCAGGGCGGCTCCTATAATTCACCCCTCCACTTT. Full variable domain (outside the CDR3, taken from reference TRBV7-2 and TRBJ1-6): GAGVSQSPSNKVTEKGKDVELRCDPISGHTALYWYRQSLGQGLEFLIYFQGNSAPDKSGLPSDRFSAERTGGSVSTLTIQRTQQEDSAVYLCASSYQGGSYNSPLHFGNGTRLTVT.

The table lists this clonotype with a few counts. V and J are TRBV11-1 and TRBJ1-1; no definite D call. CDR3 length: 12 amino acids. The V end lost 8 bases, the J end lost 4 bases, and 11 bases lay between the germline ends. The germline CDR1 and CDR2 sequences are SGHAT and FQDESV (reference sequence). The CDR3 spells CASGASTTEAFF. Written as DNA, the CDR3 is TGTGCCAGCGGCGCTTCTACCACTGAAGCTTTCTTT.

This clonotype was seen only a few times. The chain employs TRBV20-1 and TRBJ2-1; no clear D gene. Looked up from germline, CDR1 is DFQATT and CDR2 is SNEGSKA (reference sequence). The CDR3 is made up of 14 amino acids. The V end was cut by 3 bases, the J end by 2 bases, with 11 bases between. CDR3 nucleotide sequence: TGCAGTGCTAGTGGCCGCGAAACCTACAATGAGCAGTTCTTC. It translates to CSASGRETYNEQFF.

In its sample, this clonotype was seen many times. J is TRBJ1-6 and V is TRBV28; TRBD1 is a possible D gene (6 bases). The germline gives CDR1 MDHEN, CDR2 SYDVKM. The CDR3 is 15 residues long. V was pared by 7 bases and J by 0 bases, with 10 bases between. CDR3 in amino acids: CASTGASSYNSPLHF. The CDR3 DNA is TGTGCCAGCACAGGGGCGAGCTCCTATAATTCACCCCTCCACTTT. The complete variable domain, with remaining parts taken from reference TRBV28 and TRBJ1-6, reads DVKVTQSSRYLVKRTGEKVFLECVQDMDHENMFWYRQDPGLGLRLIYFSYDVKMKEKGDIPEGYSVSREKKERFSLILESASTNQTSMYLCASTGASSYNSPLHFGNGTRLTVT.

In this sample, this clonotype turned up a few times. The CDR3 region is CASSVTSGYGETQYF. The DNA of the CDR3 is TGTGCCAGCAGTGTTACTTCAGGTTACGGAGAGACCCAGTACTTC. This chain connects TRBV6-1 to TRBJ2-5; D gene unclear. CDR3 size: 15 residues. Germline CDR1 MNHNS, CDR2 SASEGT. V lost 4 bases and J lost 4, with 16 bases in between.

This clonotype was seen many times. J is TRBJ2-7 and V is TRBV7-8, with no clear D. Trimming took off 6 bases at V and 0 bases at J, with 6 bases between the two ends. The CDR3 has 12 amino acids. CDR1 is SGHVS and CDR2 is FQNEAQ in the germline V gene. The CDR3 region has the DNA TGTGCCAGCAGGGGTCCCTCCTACGAGCAGTACTTC. This encodes CASRGPSYEQYF.

This clonotype has at least ten counts. The V and J genes are TRBV11-2 and TRBJ1-4; D is ambiguous. This CDR3 spans 14 amino acids. V was cut by 1 base and J by 8 bases, with 11 bases left in between. CDR1 and CDR2 (germline): SGHAT, FQNNGV. The CDR3 nucleotides read TGTGCCAGCAGCTTAGGTGTGCTTCGGGAAAAACTGTTTTTT. It is translated as CASSLGVLREKLFF.

This clonotype appeared many times. J is TRBJ2-3 and V is TRBV27; 10 positions match TRBD1. CDR3 length: 16 amino acids. Germline CDR1 reads MNHEY; CDR2 reads SMNVEV (reference sequence). V shed 6 bases, J shed 5 bases, and the junction held 11 bases outside the gene matches. The CDR3 coding sequence is TGTGCCAGCAGATGGGGGACAGGGGTTGGACAAGATACGCAGTATTTT. Its protein is CASRWGTGVGQDTQYF.

CDR3 sequence reads: CASRAGLATNTDTQYF. Written as DNA, the CDR3 is TGTGCCAGTAGAGCGGGACTAGCGACCAACACAGATACGCAGTATTTT. The chain is built from TRBV19 and TRBJ2-3; 10 nucleotides agree with TRBD2. This CDR3 spans 16 amino acids. Per the germline V gene, CDR1 is LNHDA and CDR2 is SQIVND (reference sequence). V gave up 6 bases and J gave up 2 bases; unmatched junction bases: 8.

This clonotype has only a few counts. A much larger clone lies a single base off, so this may be a read error. V gene TRBV11-2 combines with J gene TRBJ2-7; D assignment may be TRBD1 or TRBD2 (5 bases each). The germline V and J ends were trimmed by 2 bases and 2 bases, with 10 bases remaining between them. Germline values: CDR1 SGHAT, CDR2 FQNNGV. The CDR3 has 14 amino acids. In DNA, the CDR3 is TGTGCCAGCAGCTTAAGGGGAGTGACCTACGAGCAGTACTTC. Amino acids: CASSLRGVTYEQYF.

This chain links TRBV29-1 with TRBJ1-2; no reliable D call. In germline, CDR1 is SQVTM, CDR2 ANQGSEA. V lost 3 bases to trimming and J lost 2 bases, with 4 bases between them. CDR3 length equals 11 residues. The CDR3 DNA follows: TGCAGCGTTGATGGGAACTATGGCTACACCTTC. It encodes CSVDGNYGYTF.

This clonotype has ten or more counts. The rearrangement joins TRBV5-1 to TRBJ2-5, with TRBD2 matching 10 bases. The V and J ends lost 4 bases and 4 bases, in that order; junction bases with no gene match: 10. Per the germline V gene, CDR1 is SGHRS and CDR2 is YFSETQ. The CDR3 runs 16 residues. CDR3 protein: CASSHKREGPPETQYF. In DNA, the CDR3 is TGCGCCAGCAGCCATAAGCGGGAGGGCCCCCCAGAGACCCAGTACTTC.

There are a few counts of this clonotype. The V call is TRBV20-1, the J call TRBJ2-2; 8 positions agree with TRBD1. Germline assignment: CDR1 DFQATT and CDR2 SNEGSKA (reference sequence). V shed 5 bases and J 0 bases; nucleotides not matched to a gene: 8. The CDR3 spans 16 residues. CDR3 sequence reads: CSAPDRVFPNTGELFF. As DNA, the CDR3 is TGCAGTGCTCCGGACAGGGTTTTCCCGAACACCGGGGAGCTGTTTTTT.

This clonotype was counted only a few times. At one end the junction does not follow the germline gene, possibly because of a read error. The chain employs TRBV5-1 and TRBJ1-1; D is perhaps TRBD1 (6 bases). The length of the CDR3 is 16 residues. CDR1 is SGHRS and CDR2 is YFSETQ in the germline V gene. The CDR3 sequence is CTSSLAGGRSVTEAFF. CDR3 DNA sequence: TGCACCAGCAGCTTGGCGGGGGGGCGCTCGGTCACTGAAGCTTTCTTT.